This entry lists 24 T cell receptor beta chains sequenced from one sample in a study of a mutant IDH1 vaccine in newly diagnosed glioma. Sequenced by immunoSEQ multiplex PCR; TCRdb stores in-frame clones only, minus some. The profile shows some 51,000 clones, over 65% of them singletons. Indicated time point: baseline, week 1 (first vaccination visit). Treatment here: pre-vaccination baseline after standard-of-care therapy. The source material was PBMCs, sampled from a glioma patient treated with radiotherapy, temozolomide or both. Source of these receptors: a woman between 40 and 55 years old with glioma.

As DNA, the CDR3 is TGTGCCAGCAATCGGGGGCGGAACACTGAAGCTTTCTTT. Translated: CASNRGRNTEAFF. J is TRBJ1-1 and V is TRBV2; possible D gene TRBD1, 6 bases. The CDR3 runs 13 residues. The germline V and J ends were trimmed by 7 bases and 1 base, with 10 bases remaining between them. Germline-derived CDR1 and CDR2 are SNHLY and FYNNEI.

This chain uses TRBV4-1 with TRBJ1-2; D is ambiguous. This CDR3 is 16 amino acids long. Trimming took off 1 base at V and 6 bases at J, with 18 bases between the two ends. Germline-derived CDR1 and CDR2 are MGHRA and YSYEKL. The CDR3 spells CASSQAKEGPQDGYTF. The CDR3 bases are TGCGCCAGCAGCCAAGCCAAGGAGGGTCCGCAGGATGGCTACACCTTC.

The chain has TRBV6-1 and TRBJ2-5; no clear D gene. V lost 8 bases and J 2 bases, leaving 12 bases between the germline ends. This CDR3 region has 13 residues. CDR1 is MNHNS and CDR2 is SASEGT in the germline V gene. The CDR3 reads CASVTARQETQYF. CDR3 coding DNA: TGTGCCAGCGTCACGGCTAGACAAGAGACCCAGTACTTC.

This chain connects TRBV5-4 to TRBJ2-7; 11 bases align to TRBD1. V lost 1 base to trimming and J lost 5 bases; unmatched junction nucleotides: 5. The CDR3 consists of 15 residues. Germline V gene sequence: CDR1 SGHNT, CDR2 YYREEE (reference sequence). In DNA form, the CDR3 reads TGTGCCAGCAGCTTGAGGACAGGGGGCTTCAACGAGCAGTACTTC. Translated, it gives CASSLRTGGFNEQYF. The whole variable domain, remainder taken from reference TRBV5-4 and TRBJ2-7, is ETGVTQSPTHLIKTRGQQVTLRCSSQSGHNTVSWYQQALGQGPQFIFQYYREEENGRGNFPPRFSGLQFPNYSSELNVNALELDDSALYLCASSLRTGGFNEQYFGPGTRLTVT.

This clone was counted once. The V and J genes are TRBV2 and TRBJ1-2; TRBD1 aligns across 12 bases. V trimming: 4 bases; J trimming: 8 bases; junction bases outside the gene matches: 5. Germline V gene sequence: CDR1 SNHLY, CDR2 FYNNEI. The CDR3 is 14 amino acids. The CDR3: CASSGGTGGWGYTF. The CDR3 DNA follows: TGTGCCAGCAGTGGGGGGACAGGGGGCTGGGGCTACACCTTC. Together with reference TRBV2 and TRBJ1-2, the CDR3 gives the full variable domain: EPEVTQTPSHQVTQMGQEVILRCVPISNHLYFYWYRQILGQKVEFLVSFYNNEISEKSEIFDDQFSVERPDGSNFTLKIRSTKLEDSAMYFCASSGGTGGWGYTFGSGTRLTVV.

The rearrangement uses TRBV11-2 and TRBJ2-6; unclear D gene. V was shortened by 4 bases and J by 0 bases, with 10 bases between the two germline ends. The CDR3 has 16 residues. CDR1 is SGHAT, CDR2 FQNNGV, per germline. Here the CDR3 reads CASSYTGPSGANVLTF. The DNA for the CDR3 is TGTGCCAGCAGCTACACGGGCCCCTCTGGGGCCAACGTCCTGACTTTC.

This chain links TRBV5-1 with TRBJ1-2; 8 bases line up with TRBD1. CDR1 is SGHRS, CDR2 YFSETQ, per germline. There are 13 residues in the CDR3. V gave up 6 bases and J gave up 4 bases; unmatched junction bases: 5. The CDR3 spells CASNPGQGYGYTF. The CDR3 bases are TGCGCCAGCAACCCCGGACAGGGCTATGGCTACACCTTC.

The V call is TRBV15, the J call TRBJ2-3; no firm D call. V was pared by 1 base and J by 0 bases, with 8 bases between. The CDR3 loop spans 15 amino acids. CDR1 is LNHNV and CDR2 is YYDKDF in the germline V gene (reference sequence). Here the CDR3 DNA reads TGTGCCACCAGCAGAGGAGGACCTAGCACAGATACGCAGTATTTT. Its translation: CATSRGGPSTDTQYF.

The chain employs TRBV7-8 and TRBJ1-2; tentatively, D is TRBD1 (6 bases). Germline CDR1 is SGHVS and CDR2 is FQNEAQ. The CDR3 runs to 15 residues. Trimming took off 3 bases at V and 6 bases at J, with 17 bases between the two ends. The CDR3 coding sequence is TGTGCCAGCAGCTTCTCCTATACAGGGCTTGATGGCTACACCTTC. Protein: CASSFSYTGLDGYTF.

The V call is TRBV29-1, the J call TRBJ2-1; no clear D gene. This CDR3 comprises 14 residues. Germline V lookup: CDR1 SQVTM, CDR2 ANQGSEA. CDR3 loop: CTISDPSSYNEQFF. The CDR3 nucleotides read TGCACAATATCCGACCCGAGCTCCTACAATGAGCAGTTCTTC.

This chain links TRBV7-2 with TRBJ2-2; D is ambiguous. CDR3 length: 13 amino acids. With 5 bases removed from V and 2 bases from J, the gap between germline ends came to 6 bases. The germline CDR1 and CDR2 sequences are SGHTA and FQGNSA. The CDR3 DNA reads as TGTGCCAGCAGCATCTTAAACACCGGGGAGCTGTTTTTT. Protein: CASSILNTGELFF.

This clone was observed once. CDR3 protein: CASSGSRNTEAFF. CDR3 sequence (DNA): TGCGCCAGCAGTGGCAGCCGGAACACTGAAGCTTTCTTT. The chain links TRBV5-1 to TRBJ1-1; D uncertain. The CDR3 contains 13 residues. Trimming removed 5 bases from V and 1 base from J, with 9 bases in between. Germline V gene sequence: CDR1 SGHRS, CDR2 YFSETQ.

The chain combines TRBV11-2 with TRBJ2-7; 7 bases align to TRBD1. CDR3 length: 15 amino acids. V was clipped by 1 base and J by 6 bases; unmatched bases: 9. Germline-derived CDR1 and CDR2 are SGHAT and FQNNGV. The CDR3 nucleotides read TGTGCCAGCAGCTTAGCTCGGACAGGATTTCTCGAGCAGTACTTC. Residues: CASSLARTGFLEQYF.

The chain links TRBV5-1 to TRBJ1-1, with TRBD1 matching over 10 bases. The CDR3 extends over 16 amino acids. Germline values: CDR1 SGHRS, CDR2 YFSETQ. The V and J ends lost 2 bases and 3 bases, in that order; junction bases with no gene match: 7. CDR3 region: CASSLVGTGEYTEAFF. CDR3 coding DNA: TGCGCCAGCAGCTTAGTAGGGACAGGGGAATACACTGAAGCTTTCTTT.

This rearrangement joins TRBV14 to TRBJ2-7, with no clear D. This CDR3 is built from 14 residues. The germline gives CDR1 SGHDN, CDR2 FVKESK. V lost 1 base and J 0 bases, leaving 7 bases between the germline ends. CDR3 amino acids: CASSQVYPSYEQYF. CDR3 bases: TGTGCCAGCAGCCAAGTGTACCCCTCCTACGAGCAGTACTTC.

The chain is built from TRBV6-5 and TRBJ1-1; a possible D gene is TRBD1 (6 bases). Trimming took off 7 bases at V and 1 base at J, with 13 bases between the two ends. CDR1 is MNHEY, CDR2 SVGAGI, per germline. The length of the CDR3 is 14 residues. In nucleotides, the CDR3 is TGTGCCAGCATCCGACAGGTGGGGAACACTGAAGCTTTCTTT. Amino acid sequence: CASIRQVGNTEAFF.

In its sample, this clone was seen a few times. In nucleotides, the CDR3 is TGTGCCTGGATGGAGGGGCGCAGGTCCACTAATGAAAAACTGTTTTTT. Its protein is CAWMEGRRSTNEKLFF. The rearrangement joins TRBV30 to TRBJ1-4; the D gene is possibly TRBD1 (5 bases). CDR1 and CDR2 from the germline V gene are GTSNPN and SVGIG (reference sequence). With 4 bases removed from V and 2 bases from J, the gap between germline ends came to 17 bases. This CDR3 contains 16 residues.

The chain employs TRBV10-3 and TRBJ1-2, with D perhaps TRBD1 (6 bases). V dropped 3 bases and J dropped 4 bases, with 18 bases sitting between them. Germline lookup yields CDR1 ENHRY and CDR2 SYGVKD. This CDR3 spans 16 amino acids. This chain's CDR3 is CAISEGQGGNSYGYTF. The CDR3 nucleotides read TGTGCCATCAGTGAAGGTCAAGGGGGAAACTCCTATGGCTACACCTTC.

V gene TRBV25-1 combines with J gene TRBJ1-1; 9 bases are a match to TRBD1. The V gene's germline CDR1 is MGHDK and CDR2 SYGVNS. This CDR3 is 13 amino acids long. V shed 11 bases, J shed 5 bases, and the junction held 9 bases outside the gene matches. The CDR3 loop reads CAASETGGTEAFF. DNA for the CDR3: TGTGCCGCTAGTGAGACAGGGGGGACTGAAGCTTTCTTT. Full variable domain (outside the CDR3, taken from reference TRBV25-1 and TRBJ1-1): EADIYQTPRYLVIGTGKKITLECSQTMGHDKMYWYQQDPGMELHLIHYSYGVNSTEKGDLSSESTVSRIRTEHFPLTLESARPSHTSQYLCAASETGGTEAFFGQGTRLTVV.

The chain couples TRBV7-9 to TRBJ2-2; D not resolved. V was cut by 3 bases and J by 0 bases, with 11 bases left in between. Germline V CDR1 and CDR2: SEHNR, FQNEAQ (reference sequence). The CDR3 is 16 residues long. The CDR3 sequence: CASSLYRAANTGELFF. The CDR3 DNA sequence: TGTGCCAGCAGCTTGTATAGGGCAGCGAACACCGGGGAGCTGTTTTTT.

Turning to this clone: The junction shows a germline mismatch at one end, possibly a read error. This chain connects TRBV9 to TRBJ1-2; weak D call: TRBD1 (5 bases). The CDR3 loop spans 15 amino acids. CDR1 is SGDLS and CDR2 is YYNGEE in the germline V gene. The CDR3, as DNA: TGTGCCAGCAGCGTAGAGGGAGGTAGGGGACGGCTAAGCGCCTTC. Translating it yields CASSVEGGRGRLSAF.

CDR3 sequence (DNA): TGTGCCAGCAGCCCGGACAGGAGCTACGAGCAGTACTTC. It specifies CASSPDRSYEQYF. The chain uses TRBV7-9 and TRBJ2-7; TRBD1 matches 7 bases. The V gene's germline CDR1 is SEHNR and CDR2 FQNEAQ (reference sequence). The CDR3 has 13 residues. The V and J ends lost 5 bases and 3 bases, in that order; junction bases with no gene match: 4.

The chain is built from TRBV7-9 and TRBJ2-7, with 10 bases identical to TRBD1. The junction had 6 bases not matched to a gene; V was cut back by 2 bases and J by 5 bases. The CDR3 spans 15 residues. The germline gives CDR1 SEHNR, CDR2 FQNEAQ (reference sequence). The CDR3 sequence is CASSLPDRGHHEQYF. The CDR3, as DNA: TGTGCCAGCAGCTTACCCGACAGGGGGCACCACGAGCAGTACTTC.

The chain has TRBV5-1 and TRBJ2-1, with 13 bases matching TRBD2. CDR1 SGHRS and CDR2 YFSETQ come from the germline V gene. The V gene end was trimmed by 3 bases and the J gene end by 1 base; junction bases not matched to a gene: 4. CDR3 length: 17 amino acids. DNA of the CDR3: TGCGCCAGCAGCTGGGGGACTAGCGGGGCGTCCTACAATGAGCAGTTCTTC. Translated, it gives CASSWGTSGASYNEQFF.